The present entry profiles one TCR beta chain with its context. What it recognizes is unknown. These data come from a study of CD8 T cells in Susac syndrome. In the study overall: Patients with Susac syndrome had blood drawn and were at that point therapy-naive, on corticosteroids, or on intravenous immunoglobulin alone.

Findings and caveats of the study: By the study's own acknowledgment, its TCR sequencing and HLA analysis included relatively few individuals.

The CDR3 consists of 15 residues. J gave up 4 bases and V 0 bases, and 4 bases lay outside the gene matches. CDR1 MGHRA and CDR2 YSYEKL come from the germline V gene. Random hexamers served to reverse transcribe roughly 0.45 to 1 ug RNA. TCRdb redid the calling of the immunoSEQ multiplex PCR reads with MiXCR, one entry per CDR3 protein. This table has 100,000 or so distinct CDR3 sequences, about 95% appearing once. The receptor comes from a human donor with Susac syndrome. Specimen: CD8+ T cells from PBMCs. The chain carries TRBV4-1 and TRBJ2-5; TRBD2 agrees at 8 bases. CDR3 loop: CASSQEKLAGETQYF. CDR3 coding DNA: TGCGCCAGCAGCCAAGAGAAGCTAGCGGGAGAGACCCAGTACTTC.